Detailed here is one TCR beta chain. Its ends do not fully match the called genes, so a read error is possible. Unsorted bulk tissue (roughly 20-34 mg) underwent RNA and DNA co-extraction. This sample is part of a study of tumor-infiltrating lymphocytes in primary liver carcinoma. The investigators made TCR beta cDNA from about 0.45 ug total RNA, using a constant-region primer. Three nested multiplex PCR rounds, a slightly modified ARM-PCR method, built the TCR beta libraries. The first two PCR rounds, nine to ten cycles each, used TRBV1-TRBV30 forward primers and a C-beta reverse primer. TCRdb re-called the multiplex PCR reads with MiXCR, one entry per CDR3 protein. The data show roughly 49,000 distinct CDR3 sequences, over 65% seen once. CDR1 SQVTM and CDR2 ANQGSEA come from the germline V gene. This CDR3 region has 13 residues.

The V gene is TRBV29-1, the J gene TRBJ1-5, with D possibly matching TRBD1 (5 bases). Sequencing used liver tumor tissue from sampling region 5. Subset denoted: tumor region T5, tumor centre. The source of this sequence is a man aged 40-55 years with primary liver carcinoma and hepatitis B virus infection. CDR3 residues: CSVGDVGNEPQHF. The CDR3 nucleotides read TGCAGCGTCGGGGACGTGGGCAATGAGCCACAGCATTTT.